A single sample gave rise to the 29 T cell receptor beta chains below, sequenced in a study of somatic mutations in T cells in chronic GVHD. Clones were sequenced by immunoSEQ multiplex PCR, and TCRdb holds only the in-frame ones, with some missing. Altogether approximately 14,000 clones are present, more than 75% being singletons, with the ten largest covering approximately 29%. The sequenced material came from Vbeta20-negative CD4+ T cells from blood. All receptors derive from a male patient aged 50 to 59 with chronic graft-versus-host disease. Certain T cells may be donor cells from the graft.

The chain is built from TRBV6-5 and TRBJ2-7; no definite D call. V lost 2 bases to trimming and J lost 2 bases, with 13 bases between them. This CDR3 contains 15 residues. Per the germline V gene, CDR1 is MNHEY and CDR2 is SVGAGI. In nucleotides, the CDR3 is TGTGCCAGCAGTTACACCTTGACGGAGACCTACGAGCAGTACTTC. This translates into CASSYTLTETYEQYF.

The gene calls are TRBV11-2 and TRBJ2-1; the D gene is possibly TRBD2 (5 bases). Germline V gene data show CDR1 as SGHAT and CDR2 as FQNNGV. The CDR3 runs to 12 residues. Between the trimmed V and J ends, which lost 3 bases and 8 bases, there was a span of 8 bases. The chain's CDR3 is CASSFRRYEQFF. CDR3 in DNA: TGTGCCAGCAGCTTTCGGAGGTATGAGCAGTTCTTC.

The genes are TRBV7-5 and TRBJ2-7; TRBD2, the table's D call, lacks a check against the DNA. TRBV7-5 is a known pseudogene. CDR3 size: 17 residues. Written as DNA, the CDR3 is TGTGCCAGAAGCTTAGCCTCCGGGACTAGCGGTCCCTACGAGCAGTACTTC. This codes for CARSLASGTSGPYEQYF.

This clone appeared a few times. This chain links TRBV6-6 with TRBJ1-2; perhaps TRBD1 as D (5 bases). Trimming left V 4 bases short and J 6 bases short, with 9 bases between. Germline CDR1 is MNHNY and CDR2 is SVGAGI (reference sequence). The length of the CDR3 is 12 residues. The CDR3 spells CASSLGGNGYTF. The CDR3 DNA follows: TGTGCCAGCAGTTTGGGGGGGAATGGCTACACCTTC.

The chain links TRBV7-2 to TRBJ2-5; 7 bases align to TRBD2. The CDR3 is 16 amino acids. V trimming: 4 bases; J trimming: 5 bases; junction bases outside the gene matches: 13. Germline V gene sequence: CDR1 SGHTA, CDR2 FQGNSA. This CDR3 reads CASSSTFVGGRETQYF. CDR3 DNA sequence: TGTGCCAGCAGCTCCACCTTTGTGGGAGGGAGGGAGACCCAGTACTTC.

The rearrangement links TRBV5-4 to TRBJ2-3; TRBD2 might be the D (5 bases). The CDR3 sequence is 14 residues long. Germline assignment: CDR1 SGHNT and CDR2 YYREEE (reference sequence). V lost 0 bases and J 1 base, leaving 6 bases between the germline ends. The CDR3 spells CASSLAGGTDTQYF. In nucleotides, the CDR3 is TGTGCCAGCAGCTTGGCCGGGGGCACAGATACGCAGTATTTT.

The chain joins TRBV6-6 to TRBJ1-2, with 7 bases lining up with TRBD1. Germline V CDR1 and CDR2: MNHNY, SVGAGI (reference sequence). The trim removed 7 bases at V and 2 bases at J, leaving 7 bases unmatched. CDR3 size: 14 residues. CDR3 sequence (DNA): TGTGCCAGCACCCTAGGGGACAGAAACTATGGCTACACCTTC. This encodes CASTLGDRNYGYTF.

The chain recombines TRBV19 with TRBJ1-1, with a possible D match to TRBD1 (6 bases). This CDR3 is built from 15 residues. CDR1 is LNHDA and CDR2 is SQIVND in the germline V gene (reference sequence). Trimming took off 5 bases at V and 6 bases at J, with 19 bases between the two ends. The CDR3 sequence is CASSPRGGEGAEAFF. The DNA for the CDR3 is TGTGCCAGTAGTCCCCGAGGAGGGGAGGGGGCTGAAGCTTTCTTT.

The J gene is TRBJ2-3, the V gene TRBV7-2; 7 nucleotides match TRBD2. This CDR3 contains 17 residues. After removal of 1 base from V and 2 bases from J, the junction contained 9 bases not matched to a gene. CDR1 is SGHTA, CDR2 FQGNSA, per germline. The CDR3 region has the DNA TGTGCCAGCAGCTTAGGCCATCCGAGACTAGCCACAGATACGCAGTATTTT. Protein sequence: CASSLGHPRLATDTQYF.

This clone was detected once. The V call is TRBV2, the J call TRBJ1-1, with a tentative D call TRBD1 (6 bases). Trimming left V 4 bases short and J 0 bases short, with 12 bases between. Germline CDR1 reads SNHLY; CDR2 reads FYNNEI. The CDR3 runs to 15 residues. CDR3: CASSGGGTLNTEAFF. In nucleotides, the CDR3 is TGTGCCAGCAGTGGGGGGGGGACATTGAACACTGAAGCTTTCTTT.

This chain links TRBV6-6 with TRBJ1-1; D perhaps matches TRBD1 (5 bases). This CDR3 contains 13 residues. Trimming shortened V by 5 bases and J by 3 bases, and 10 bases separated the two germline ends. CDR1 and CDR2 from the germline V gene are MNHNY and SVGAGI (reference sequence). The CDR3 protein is CASSLQAHTEAFF. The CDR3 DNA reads TGTGCCAGCAGTCTACAGGCGCACACTGAAGCTTTCTTT.

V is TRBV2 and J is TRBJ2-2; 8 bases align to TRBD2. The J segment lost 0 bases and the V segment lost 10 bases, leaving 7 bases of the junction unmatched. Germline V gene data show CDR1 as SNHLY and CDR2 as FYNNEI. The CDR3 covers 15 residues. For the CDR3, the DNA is TGTGCCACCATACTAGCGGTAACGAACACCGGGGAGCTGTTTTTT. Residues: CATILAVTNTGELFF.

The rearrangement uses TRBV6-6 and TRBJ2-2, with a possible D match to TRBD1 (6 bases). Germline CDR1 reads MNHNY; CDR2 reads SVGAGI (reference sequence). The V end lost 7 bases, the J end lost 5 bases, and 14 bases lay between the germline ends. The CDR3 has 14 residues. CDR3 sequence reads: CASTGQRGTGELFF. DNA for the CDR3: TGTGCCAGCACCGGACAGAGGGGGACCGGGGAGCTGTTTTTT.

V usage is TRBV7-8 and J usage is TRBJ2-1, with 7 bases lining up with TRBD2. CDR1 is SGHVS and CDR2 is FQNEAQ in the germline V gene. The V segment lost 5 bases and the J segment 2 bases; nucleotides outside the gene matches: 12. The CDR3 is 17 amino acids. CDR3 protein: CASSPLPLAVPYNEQFF. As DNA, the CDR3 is TGTGCCAGCAGCCCTCTCCCGCTAGCGGTACCCTACAATGAGCAGTTCTTC. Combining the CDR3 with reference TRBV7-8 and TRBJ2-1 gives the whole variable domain GAGVSQSPRYKVAKRGQDVALRCDPISGHVSLFWYQQALGQGPEFLTYFQNEAQLDKSGLPSDRFFAERPEGSVSTLKIQRTQQEDSAVYLCASSPLPLAVPYNEQFFGPGTRLTVL.

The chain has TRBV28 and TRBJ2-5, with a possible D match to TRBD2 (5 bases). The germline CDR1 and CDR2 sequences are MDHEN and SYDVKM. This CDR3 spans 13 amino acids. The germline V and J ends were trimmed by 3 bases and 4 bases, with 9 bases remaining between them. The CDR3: CASSLLGVETQYF. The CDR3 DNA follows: TGTGCCAGCAGTTTGTTGGGAGTAGAGACCCAGTACTTC.

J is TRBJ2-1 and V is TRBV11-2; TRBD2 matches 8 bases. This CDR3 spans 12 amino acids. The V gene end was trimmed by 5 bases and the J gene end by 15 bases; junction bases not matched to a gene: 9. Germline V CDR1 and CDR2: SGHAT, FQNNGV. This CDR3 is CASSGRLRGAFF. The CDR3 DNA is TGTGCCAGCAGCGGGCGACTGCGGGGGGCGTTCTTC.

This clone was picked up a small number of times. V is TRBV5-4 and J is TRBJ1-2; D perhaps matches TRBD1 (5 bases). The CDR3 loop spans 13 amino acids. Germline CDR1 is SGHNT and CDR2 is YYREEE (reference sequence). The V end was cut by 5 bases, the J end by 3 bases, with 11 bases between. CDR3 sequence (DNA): TGTGCCAGCAGGTTCCAGGGCGACTATGGCTACACCTTC. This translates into CASRFQGDYGYTF.

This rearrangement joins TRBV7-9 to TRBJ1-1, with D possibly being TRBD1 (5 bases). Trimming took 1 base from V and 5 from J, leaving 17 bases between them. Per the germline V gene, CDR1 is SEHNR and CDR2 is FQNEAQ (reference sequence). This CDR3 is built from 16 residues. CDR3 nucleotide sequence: TGTGCCAGCAGCTTAGAGGCTGGGCGGAAGGGGACTGAAGCTTTCTTT. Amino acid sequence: CASSLEAGRKGTEAFF.

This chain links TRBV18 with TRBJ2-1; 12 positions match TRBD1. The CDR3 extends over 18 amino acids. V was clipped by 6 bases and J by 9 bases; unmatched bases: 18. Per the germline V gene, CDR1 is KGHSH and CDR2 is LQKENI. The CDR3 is CASSPTTGQGAYSGEQFF. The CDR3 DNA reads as TGTGCCAGCTCCCCCACCACGGGACAGGGGGCTTATAGTGGTGAGCAGTTCTTC. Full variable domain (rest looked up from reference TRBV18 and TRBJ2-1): NAGVMQNPRHLVRRRGQEARLRCSPMKGHSHVYWYRQLPEEGLKFMVYLQKENIIDESGMPKERFSAEFPKEGPSILRIQQVVRGDSAAYFCASSPTTGQGAYSGEQFFGPGTRLTVL.

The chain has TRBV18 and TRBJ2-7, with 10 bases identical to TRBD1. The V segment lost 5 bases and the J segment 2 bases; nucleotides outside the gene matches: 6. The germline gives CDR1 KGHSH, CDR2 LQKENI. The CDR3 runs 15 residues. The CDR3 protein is CASSGRDRGTYEQYF. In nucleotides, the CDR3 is TGTGCCAGCTCAGGAAGGGACAGGGGAACCTACGAGCAGTACTTC.

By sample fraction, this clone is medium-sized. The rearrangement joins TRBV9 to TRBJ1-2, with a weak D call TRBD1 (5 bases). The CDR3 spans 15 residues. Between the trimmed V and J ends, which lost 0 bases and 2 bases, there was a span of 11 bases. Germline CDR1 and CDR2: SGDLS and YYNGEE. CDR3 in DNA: TGTGCCAGCAGCGTAGCGGAGGGGAGAAACTATGGCTACACCTTC. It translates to CASSVAEGRNYGYTF.

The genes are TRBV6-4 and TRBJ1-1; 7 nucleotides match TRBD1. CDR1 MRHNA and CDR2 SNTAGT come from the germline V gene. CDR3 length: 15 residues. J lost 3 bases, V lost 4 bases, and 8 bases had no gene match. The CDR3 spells CASSAVPGQYTEAFF. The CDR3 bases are TGTGCCAGCAGTGCCGTCCCGGGACAGTACACTGAAGCTTTCTTT.

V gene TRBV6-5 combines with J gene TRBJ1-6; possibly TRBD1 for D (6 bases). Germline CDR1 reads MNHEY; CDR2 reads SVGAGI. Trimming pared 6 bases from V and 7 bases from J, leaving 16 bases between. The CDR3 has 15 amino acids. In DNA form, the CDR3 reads TGTGCCAGCAGCCCCGACAGGATTGGAAATTCACCCCTCCACTTT. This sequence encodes CASSPDRIGNSPLHF.

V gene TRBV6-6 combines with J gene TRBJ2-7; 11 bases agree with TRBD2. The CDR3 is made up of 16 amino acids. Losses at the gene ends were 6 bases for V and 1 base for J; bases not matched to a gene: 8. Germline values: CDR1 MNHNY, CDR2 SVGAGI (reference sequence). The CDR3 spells CASSHGGTSGSYEQYF. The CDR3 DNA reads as TGTGCCAGCAGCCACGGCGGGACTAGCGGTTCCTACGAGCAGTACTTC.

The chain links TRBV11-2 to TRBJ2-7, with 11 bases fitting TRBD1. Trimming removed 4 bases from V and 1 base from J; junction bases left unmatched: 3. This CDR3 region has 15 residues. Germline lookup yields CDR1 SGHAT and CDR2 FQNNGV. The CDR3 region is CASSSGQGASYEQYF. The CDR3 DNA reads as TGTGCCAGCAGCTCCGGACAGGGGGCGTCCTACGAGCAGTACTTC.

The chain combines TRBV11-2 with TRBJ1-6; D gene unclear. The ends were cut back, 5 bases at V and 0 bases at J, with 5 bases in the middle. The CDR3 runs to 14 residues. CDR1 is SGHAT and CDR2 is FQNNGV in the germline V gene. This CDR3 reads CASSPSSYNSPLHF. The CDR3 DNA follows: TGTGCCAGCAGCCCGTCCTCCTATAATTCACCCCTCCACTTT.

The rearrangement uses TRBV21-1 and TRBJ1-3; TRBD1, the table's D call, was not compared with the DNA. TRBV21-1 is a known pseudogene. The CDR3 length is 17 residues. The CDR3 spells CASSKTRTVTSGNTIYF. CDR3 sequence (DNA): TGTGCCAGCAGCAAAACACGGACAGTAACCTCTGGAAACACCATATATTTT.

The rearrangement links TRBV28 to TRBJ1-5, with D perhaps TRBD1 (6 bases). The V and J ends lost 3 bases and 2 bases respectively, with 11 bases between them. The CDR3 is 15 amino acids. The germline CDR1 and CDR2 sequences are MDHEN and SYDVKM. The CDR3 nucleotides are TGTGCCAGCAGTTTGACAGGCCAGGGCAATCAGCCCCAGCATTTT. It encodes CASSLTGQGNQPQHF.

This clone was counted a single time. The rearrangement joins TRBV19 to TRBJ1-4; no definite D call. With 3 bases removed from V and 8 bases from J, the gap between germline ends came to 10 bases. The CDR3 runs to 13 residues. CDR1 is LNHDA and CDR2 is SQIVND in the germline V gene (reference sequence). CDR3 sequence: CASSMVYQEKLFF. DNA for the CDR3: TGTGCCAGTAGTATGGTTTATCAGGAAAAACTGTTTTTT.